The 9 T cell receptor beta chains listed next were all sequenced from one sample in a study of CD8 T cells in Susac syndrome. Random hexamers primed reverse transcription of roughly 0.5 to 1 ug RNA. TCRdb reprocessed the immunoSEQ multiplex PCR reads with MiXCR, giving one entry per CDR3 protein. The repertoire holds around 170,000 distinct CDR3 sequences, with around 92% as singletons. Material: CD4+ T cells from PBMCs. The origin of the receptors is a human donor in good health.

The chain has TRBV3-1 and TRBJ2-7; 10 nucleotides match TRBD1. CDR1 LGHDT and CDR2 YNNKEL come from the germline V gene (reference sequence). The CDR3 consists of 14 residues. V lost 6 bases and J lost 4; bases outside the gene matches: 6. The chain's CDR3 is CASRAGTGAYEQYF. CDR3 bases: TGTGCCAGCAGGGCCGGGACAGGGGCGTACGAGCAGTACTTC.

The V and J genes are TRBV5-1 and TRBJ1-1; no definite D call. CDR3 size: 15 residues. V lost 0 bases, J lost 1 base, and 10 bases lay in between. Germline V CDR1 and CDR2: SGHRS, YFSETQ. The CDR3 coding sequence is TGCGCCAGCAGCTTGGACGGCGTCGGGAACACTGAAGCTTTCTTT. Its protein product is CASSLDGVGNTEAFF. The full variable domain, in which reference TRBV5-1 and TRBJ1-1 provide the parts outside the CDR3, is KAGVTQTPRYLIKTRGQQVTLSCSPISGHRSVSWYQQTPGQGLQFLFEYFSETQRNKGNFPGRFSGRQFSNSRSEMNVSTLELGDSALYLCASSLDGVGNTEAFFGQGTRLTVV.

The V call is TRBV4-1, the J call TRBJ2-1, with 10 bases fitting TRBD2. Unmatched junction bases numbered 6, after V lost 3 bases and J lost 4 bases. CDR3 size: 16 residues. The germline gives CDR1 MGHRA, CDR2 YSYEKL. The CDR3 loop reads CASSHVAGGGYNEQFF. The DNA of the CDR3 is TGCGCCAGCAGCCATGTAGCGGGAGGCGGGTACAATGAGCAGTTCTTC.

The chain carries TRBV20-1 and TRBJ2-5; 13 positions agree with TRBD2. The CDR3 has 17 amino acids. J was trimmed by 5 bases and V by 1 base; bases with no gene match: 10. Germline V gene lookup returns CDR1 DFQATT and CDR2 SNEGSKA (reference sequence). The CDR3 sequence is CSARGTSGSLAVETQYF. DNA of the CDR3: TGCAGTGCTAGAGGGACTAGCGGGAGTCTCGCAGTCGAGACCCAGTACTTC.

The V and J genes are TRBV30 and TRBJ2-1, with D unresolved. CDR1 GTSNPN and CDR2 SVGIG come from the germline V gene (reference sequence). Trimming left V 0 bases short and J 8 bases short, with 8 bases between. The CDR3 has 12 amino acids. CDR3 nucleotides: TGTGCCTGGAGTGTTGGCGAGTATGAGCAGTTCTTC. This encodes CAWSVGEYEQFF.

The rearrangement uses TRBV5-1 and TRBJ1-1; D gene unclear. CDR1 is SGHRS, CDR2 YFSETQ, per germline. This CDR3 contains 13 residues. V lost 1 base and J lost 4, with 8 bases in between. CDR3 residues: CASSLRRTTEAFF. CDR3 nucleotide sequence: TGCGCCAGCAGCTTGAGGCGTACCACTGAAGCTTTCTTT.

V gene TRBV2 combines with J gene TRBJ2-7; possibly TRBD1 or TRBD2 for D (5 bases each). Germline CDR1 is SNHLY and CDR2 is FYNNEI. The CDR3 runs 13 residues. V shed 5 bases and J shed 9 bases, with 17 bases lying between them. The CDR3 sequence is CASSSGTQSGQYF. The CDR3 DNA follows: TGTGCCAGCAGTTCCGGGACCCAATCAGGGCAGTACTTC.

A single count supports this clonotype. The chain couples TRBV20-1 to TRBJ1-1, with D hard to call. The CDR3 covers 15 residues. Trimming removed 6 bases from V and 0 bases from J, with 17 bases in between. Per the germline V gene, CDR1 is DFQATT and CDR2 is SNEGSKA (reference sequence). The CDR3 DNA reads TGCAGTGCAGTCGGCGGGTCGGCCATGAACACTGAAGCTTTCTTT. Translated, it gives CSAVGGSAMNTEAFF.

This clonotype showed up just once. This chain's CDR3 is CASSLVPGLGNTGELFF. The DNA of the CDR3 is TGTGCCAGCAGCTTAGTTCCGGGACTAGGGAACACCGGGGAGCTGTTTTTT. This chain joins TRBV7-9 and TRBJ2-2; 8 bases are a match to TRBD2. The CDR3 runs to 17 residues. CDR1 and CDR2 from the germline V gene are SEHNR and FQNEAQ (reference sequence). Trimming cost V 1 base and J 1 base; bases outside gene matches: 5.